This record concerns one TCR beta chain sequence. This clone's antigen is unknown. No much larger clone exists at a distance of one base, and base qualities are not known. Instrument on record: Illumina HiSeq 1500. TCRdb applied fastp at Q25 and MiXCR to the public reads, then kept only in-frame beta chains. One record per CDR3 amino acid sequence lists the most common genes and DNA. This sample holds 650,000 to 850,000 distinct CDR3 sequences; about 29% were observed only once. Clones ranked in the top ten supply 10% to 15% of the sample. This sample was included in a study of T cell repertoires in cytomegalovirus infection (dated by TCRdb to between 2019 and 2020). In terms of the full investigation: The peptide stimulations were aimed at well-studied HLA-B-restricted epitopes as well as recently identified HLA-C-restricted CMV epitopes, whose presentation resists viral immunomodulation. Donor HLA type was relevant to the analysis, because carriage of CMV infection together with the matching HLA type was indicated by public TCR beta signatures.

Including cysteine and valine, the CDR3 has 12 amino acids. Kept here is only the CDR3 DNA, which spans 36 bases and is read in frame from base 1. Reading the germline V gene gives CDR1 MNHEY and CDR2 SVGEGT. V gives up 5 bases and J gives up 2 bases, and the segment between their germline ends measures 7 bases. Broader findings and caveats from the paper: In the ex vivo response, HLA-C-restricted CMV-specific TCR beta clonotypes were dominant, and in two of eight donors the single most frequent clonotype came from this HLA-C-restricted group. In both this cohort and an independent approximately 370-donor cohort, the cumulative frequency of public TCR beta family members distinguished carriers of CMV infection plus the relevant HLA type.

Taken with the paper, the label for treatment or condition translates to: in vitro stimulation with specific CMV peptide epitopes to enrich CMV-specific T cells. Sequencing used cultured CD8+ T cells from PBMCs, obtained from culture after CMV antigen stimulation. This clonotype was sampled from a human donor in good health (CMV status not recorded). Some clones in this sample may be carry-over from other donors' samples. The chain employs TRBV6-2 or TRBV6-3 and TRBJ2-7, with an unclear D gene assignment. The CDR3 amino acid sequence is: CASSDPAYEQYV. The nucleotide sequence is given as TGTGCCAGCAGTGACCCGGCCTACGAGCAGTACGTC.